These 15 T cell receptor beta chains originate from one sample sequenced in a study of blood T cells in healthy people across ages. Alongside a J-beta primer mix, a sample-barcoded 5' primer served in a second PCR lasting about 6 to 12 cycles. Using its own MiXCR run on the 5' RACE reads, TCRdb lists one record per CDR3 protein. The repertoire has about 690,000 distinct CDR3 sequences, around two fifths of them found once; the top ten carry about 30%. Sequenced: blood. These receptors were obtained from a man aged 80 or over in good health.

This chain's CDR3 is CASSSRTSGMGNEQFF. CDR3 in DNA: TGTGCCAGCAGCTCGCGGACTAGCGGGATGGGCAATGAGCAGTTCTTC. The chain employs TRBV11-2 and TRBJ2-1; 12 nucleotides line up with TRBD2. There are 16 residues in the CDR3. The germline CDR1 and CDR2 sequences are SGHAT and FQNNGV. V trimming: 4 bases; J trimming: 6 bases; junction bases outside the gene matches: 7.

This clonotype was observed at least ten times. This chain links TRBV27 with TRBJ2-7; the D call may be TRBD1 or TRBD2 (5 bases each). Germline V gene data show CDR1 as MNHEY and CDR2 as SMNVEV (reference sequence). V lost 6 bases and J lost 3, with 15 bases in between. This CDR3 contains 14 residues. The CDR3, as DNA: TGTGCCAGCAGCCCTCGGGGCGGATACTACGAGCAGTACTTC. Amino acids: CASSPRGGYYEQYF.

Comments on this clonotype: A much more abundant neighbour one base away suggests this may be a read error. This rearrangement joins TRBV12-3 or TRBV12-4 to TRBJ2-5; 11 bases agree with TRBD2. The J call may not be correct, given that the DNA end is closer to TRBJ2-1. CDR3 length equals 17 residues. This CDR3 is CASSSSLAGGPQETQFF. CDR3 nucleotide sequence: TGTGCCAGCAGTTCCTCCCTAGCGGGGGGCCCCCAAGAGACCCAGTTCTTC.

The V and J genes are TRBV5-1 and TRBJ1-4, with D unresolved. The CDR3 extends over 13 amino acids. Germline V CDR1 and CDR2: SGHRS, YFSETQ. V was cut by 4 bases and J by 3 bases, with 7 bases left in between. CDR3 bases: TGCGCCAGCAGCCCCAGAGCTAATGAAAAACTGTTTTTT. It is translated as CASSPRANEKLFF.

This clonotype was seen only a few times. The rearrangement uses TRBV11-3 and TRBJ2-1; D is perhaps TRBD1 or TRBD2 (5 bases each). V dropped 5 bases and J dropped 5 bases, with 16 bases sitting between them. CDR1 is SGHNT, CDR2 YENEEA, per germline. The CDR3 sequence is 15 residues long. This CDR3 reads CASSPGTVVNNEQFF. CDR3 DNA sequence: TGTGCCAGCAGCCCGGGGACGGTGGTGAACAATGAGCAGTTCTTC.

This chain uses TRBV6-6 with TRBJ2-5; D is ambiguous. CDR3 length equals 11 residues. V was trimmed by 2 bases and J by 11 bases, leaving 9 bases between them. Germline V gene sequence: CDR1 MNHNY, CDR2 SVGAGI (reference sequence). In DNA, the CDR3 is TGTGCCAGCAGTTACCCACTTGAGCAGTACTTC. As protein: CASSYPLEQYF.

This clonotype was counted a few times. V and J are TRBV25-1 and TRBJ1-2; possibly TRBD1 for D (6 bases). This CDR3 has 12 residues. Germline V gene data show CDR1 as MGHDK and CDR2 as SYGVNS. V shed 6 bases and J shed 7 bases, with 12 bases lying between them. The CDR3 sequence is CASRVGATGYTF. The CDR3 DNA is TGTGCCAGCAGGGTGGGGGCAACTGGCTACACCTTC.

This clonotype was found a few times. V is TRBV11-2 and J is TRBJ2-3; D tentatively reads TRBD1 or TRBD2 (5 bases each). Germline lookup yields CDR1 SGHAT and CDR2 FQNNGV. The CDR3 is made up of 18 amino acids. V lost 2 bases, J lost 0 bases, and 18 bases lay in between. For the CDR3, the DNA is TGTGCCAGCAGCTTACGGGGATTCGGGACGGGAAGCACAGATACGCAGTATTTT. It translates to CASSLRGFGTGSTDTQYF.

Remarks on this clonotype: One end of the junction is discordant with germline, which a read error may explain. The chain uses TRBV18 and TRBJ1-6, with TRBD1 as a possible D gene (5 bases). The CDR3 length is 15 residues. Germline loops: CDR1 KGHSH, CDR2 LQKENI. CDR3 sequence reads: CASSPRDGDNSPPHF. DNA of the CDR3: TGTGCCAGCTCACCTCGGGACGGAGATAATTCACCCCCCCACTTT.

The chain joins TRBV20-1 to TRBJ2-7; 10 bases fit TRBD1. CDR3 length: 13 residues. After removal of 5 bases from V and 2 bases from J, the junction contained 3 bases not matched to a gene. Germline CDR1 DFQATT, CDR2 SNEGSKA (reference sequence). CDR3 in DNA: TGCAGTGCTCAAGGACAGGGGGCCTACGAGCAGTACTTC. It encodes CSAQGQGAYEQYF.

CDR3 protein: CSALPGQGARNTGELFF. DNA for the CDR3: TGCAGTGCTTTACCGGGACAGGGGGCAAGGAACACCGGGGAGCTGTTTTTT. This chain uses TRBV20-1 with TRBJ2-2; 12 bases match TRBD1. From germline, CDR1 is DFQATT and CDR2 SNEGSKA (reference sequence). V lost 5 bases, J lost 1 base, and 8 bases stayed unmatched. CDR3 size: 17 residues.

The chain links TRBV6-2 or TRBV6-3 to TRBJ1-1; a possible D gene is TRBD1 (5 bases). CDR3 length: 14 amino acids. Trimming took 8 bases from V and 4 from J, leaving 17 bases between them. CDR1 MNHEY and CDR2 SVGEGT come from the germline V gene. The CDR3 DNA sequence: TGTGCCAGCGCTAACGAAAGGGGCGTCACTGAAGCTTTCTTT. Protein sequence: CASANERGVTEAFF.

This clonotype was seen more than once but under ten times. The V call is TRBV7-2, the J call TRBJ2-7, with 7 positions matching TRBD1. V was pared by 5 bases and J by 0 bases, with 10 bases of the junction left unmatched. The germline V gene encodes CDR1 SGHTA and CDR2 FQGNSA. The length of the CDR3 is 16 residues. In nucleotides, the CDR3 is TGTGCCAGCAGCGTAAGCCCCGGGACAGTCTCCTACGAGCAGTACTTC. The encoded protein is CASSVSPGTVSYEQYF.

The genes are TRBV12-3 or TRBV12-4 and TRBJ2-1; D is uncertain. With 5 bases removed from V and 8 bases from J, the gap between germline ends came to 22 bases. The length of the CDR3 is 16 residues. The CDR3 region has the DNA TGTGCCAGCAGTCCCAGTCGGGTTGGCCGGCGCGATGAGCAGTTCTTC. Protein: CASSPSRVGRRDEQFF.

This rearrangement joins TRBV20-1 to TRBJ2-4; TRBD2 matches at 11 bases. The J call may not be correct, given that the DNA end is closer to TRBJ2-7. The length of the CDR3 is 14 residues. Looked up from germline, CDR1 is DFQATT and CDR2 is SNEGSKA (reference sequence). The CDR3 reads CSATRLAGFYEQYF. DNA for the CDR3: TGCAGTGCTACCCGACTAGCGGGGTTCTACGAGCAGTACTTC.